Following are 20 T cell receptor beta chains from one sample sequenced in a study of blood T cell repertoires in COVID-19. Repertoires were generated with immunoSEQ multiplex PCR, while TCRdb's copy carries only in-frame clones and drops some. The table shows about 240,000 clones, with 80% to 85% occurring only once. Sequencing was performed on peripheral blood. The receptors originated from a woman of 80 years or more with COVID-19, enrolled during active disease.

J is TRBJ2-1 and V is TRBV24-1; D is possibly TRBD2 (6 bases). V lost 0 bases to trimming and J lost 6 bases, with 17 bases between them. The CDR3 contains 17 residues. CDR1 KGHDR and CDR2 SFDVKD come from the germline V gene. Here the CDR3 DNA reads TGTGCCACCAGTGATTTGCCTAAGGCGGGCGGGATCAATGAGCAGTTCTTC. The encoded protein is CATSDLPKAGGINEQFF.

The chain joins TRBV5-1 to TRBJ1-6; the match to TRBD1 covers 9 bases. Trimming took 4 bases from V and 5 from J; bases not matched to a gene: 4. The CDR3 loop spans 15 amino acids. The germline gives CDR1 SGHRS, CDR2 YFSETQ. CDR3 sequence (DNA): TGCGCCAGCAGCCCGACAGGGGGGAATAATTCACCCCTCCACTTT. It yields the protein CASSPTGGNNSPLHF.

The chain links TRBV30 to TRBJ1-4; unclear D gene. Germline lookup yields CDR1 GTSNPN and CDR2 SVGIG (reference sequence). The CDR3 sequence is 15 residues long. Deletions cut 8 bases from V and 4 bases from J, with 20 bases between. CDR3: CATATEGRGNEKLFF. CDR3 nucleotides: TGTGCCACAGCGACCGAAGGGCGGGGTAATGAAAAACTGTTTTTT.

The J gene is TRBJ1-2, the V gene TRBV3-1 (or the pseudogene TRBV3-2), with unresolved D. The CDR3 has 13 amino acids. The germline gives CDR1 LGHDT, CDR2 YNNKEL (reference sequence). The ends were cut back, 4 bases at V and 0 bases at J, with 6 bases in the middle. The chain's CDR3 is CASSPQTNYGYTF. In nucleotides, the CDR3 is TGTGCCAGCAGCCCCCAGACTAACTATGGCTACACCTTC.

The chain recombines TRBV2 with TRBJ2-4; D is uncertain. Between the trimmed V and J ends, which lost 3 bases and 0 bases, there was a span of 3 bases. The germline gives CDR1 SNHLY, CDR2 FYNNEI. The CDR3 spans 13 residues. The CDR3, as DNA: TGTGCCAGCAGTGACCTAGCCAAAAACATTCAGTACTTC. It encodes CASSDLAKNIQYF.

The gene calls are TRBV2 and TRBJ1-2; 8 nucleotides agree with TRBD1. Trimming at V came to 8 bases and at J to 4 bases, leaving 9 bases not matched to a gene. The CDR3 runs 14 residues. Germline CDR1 is SNHLY and CDR2 is FYNNEI. The CDR3 is CASEPQGASYGYTF. Here the CDR3 DNA reads TGTGCCAGCGAACCCCAGGGGGCGAGCTATGGCTACACCTTC.

The chain uses TRBV18 and TRBJ1-1, with 7 bases matching TRBD1. The CDR3 loop spans 16 amino acids. Germline loops: CDR1 KGHSH, CDR2 LQKENI. Losses at the gene ends were 5 bases for V and 11 bases for J; bases not matched to a gene: 20. This CDR3 is CASSSTSGTDWGRAFF. In DNA form, the CDR3 reads TGTGCCAGCTCATCAACCTCCGGGACAGATTGGGGGAGGGCTTTCTTT.

The chain links TRBV18 to TRBJ1-1, with D perhaps TRBD1 (5 bases). The germline V gene encodes CDR1 KGHSH and CDR2 LQKENI. The CDR3 sequence is 16 residues long. Between the trimmed V and J ends, which lost 3 bases and 2 bases, there was a span of 16 bases. The CDR3 region has the DNA TGTGCCAGCTCACCTCGCCAGGGCGCCCATAACACTGAAGCTTTCTTT. Its translation is CASSPRQGAHNTEAFF.

This clone was found once. This chain links TRBV5-1 with TRBJ2-7; 8 bases map to TRBD2. This CDR3 has 15 residues. The J segment lost 4 bases and the V segment lost 4 bases, leaving 10 bases of the junction unmatched. Germline V gene lookup returns CDR1 SGHRS and CDR2 YFSETQ. The CDR3 DNA follows: TGCGCCAGCAGCACCTCCGGGACTAGTCTTTACGAGCAGTACTTC. The encoded protein is CASSTSGTSLYEQYF.

The rearrangement uses TRBV3-1 (or the pseudogene TRBV3-2) and TRBJ1-2; D possibly corresponds to TRBD1 (5 bases). The CDR3 is made up of 15 amino acids. CDR1 and CDR2 (germline): LGHDT, YNNKEL (reference sequence). The V and J ends lost 0 bases and 4 bases respectively, with 12 bases between them. The CDR3 DNA is TGTGCCAGCAGCCAAGAGATGACAGTGCGCTATGGCTACACCTTC. It codes for CASSQEMTVRYGYTF.

The V gene is TRBV30, the J gene TRBJ2-7; a weak D match, TRBD2 (5 bases). V lost 2 bases and J lost 6, with 8 bases in between. From germline, CDR1 is GTSNPN and CDR2 SVGIG (reference sequence). The CDR3 sequence is 11 residues long. CDR3 sequence reads: CAWSSRGEQYF. Written as DNA, the CDR3 is TGTGCCTGGAGTTCCCGGGGCGAGCAGTACTTC.

V usage is TRBV27 and J usage is TRBJ1-5; TRBD1 might be the D (6 bases). The germline gives CDR1 MNHEY, CDR2 SMNVEV (reference sequence). The CDR3 sequence is 15 residues long. Trimming left V 3 bases short and J 2 bases short, with 11 bases between. The DNA of the CDR3 is TGTGCCAGCAGTTTTACAGGGCTCGGCAATCAGCCCCAGCATTTT. Amino acids: CASSFTGLGNQPQHF.

Here the CDR3 reads CASSLATAANYGYTF. The CDR3, as DNA: TGTGCCAGCAGCTTAGCTACAGCAGCTAACTATGGCTACACCTTC. This chain joins TRBV7-2 and TRBJ1-2, with D unclear. V shed 0 bases and J shed 0 bases, with 8 bases lying between them. The CDR3 runs to 15 residues. From germline, CDR1 is SGHTA and CDR2 FQGNSA.

This chain connects TRBV30 to TRBJ1-5; D remains unclear. V lost 2 bases to trimming and J lost 4 bases, with 9 bases between them. Germline values: CDR1 GTSNPN, CDR2 SVGIG (reference sequence). The CDR3 loop spans 13 amino acids. CDR3 loop: CAWSSPGNQPQHF. The CDR3 DNA reads TGTGCCTGGAGTTCCCCGGGTAATCAGCCCCAGCATTTT.

V usage is TRBV12-2 and J usage is TRBJ2-1; the table assigns TRBD2, which was not confirmed against the DNA. TRBV12-2 is a known pseudogene. The CDR3 contains 16 residues. CDR3 in amino acids: CASRPPPRDRYNEQFF. For the CDR3, the DNA is TGTGCAAGTCGCCCACCTCCACGGGATCGATACAATGAGCAGTTCTTC.

This clone turned up a few times. DNA of the CDR3: TGCGCCAGCAGCCCGAGGTCAGATACGCAGTATTTT. It codes for CASSPRSDTQYF. V and J are TRBV5-1 and TRBJ2-3; D remains unclear. The CDR3 is 12 amino acids. Germline V gene data show CDR1 as SGHRS and CDR2 as YFSETQ. V lost 4 bases and J 4 bases, leaving 7 bases between the germline ends.

The J gene is TRBJ1-2, the V gene TRBV2; the match to TRBD1 covers 7 bases. V dropped 5 bases and J dropped 8; count of bases not matched to a gene: 8. The CDR3 is 13 amino acids. The germline CDR1 and CDR2 sequences are SNHLY and FYNNEI. CDR3 amino acids: CASSPRGPKGYTF. In nucleotides, the CDR3 is TGTGCCAGCAGTCCAAGGGGGCCGAAAGGCTACACCTTC.

J is TRBJ2-3 and V is TRBV6-6, with D unresolved. This CDR3 region has 13 residues. V lost 5 bases and J 3 bases, leaving 9 bases between the germline ends. From germline, CDR1 is MNHNY and CDR2 SVGAGI (reference sequence). CDR3 DNA sequence: TGTGCCAGCAGTCCTATAGAGACAGATACGCAGTATTTT. Its translation is CASSPIETDTQYF.

The CDR3 DNA reads as TGTGCCAGCAGTTTAGCTAGCGGTTTTTACGAGCAGTACTTC. Protein sequence: CASSLASGFYEQYF. The chain joins TRBV28 to TRBJ2-7; 7 bases map to TRBD2. Germline assignment: CDR1 MDHEN and CDR2 SYDVKM. The CDR3 has 14 amino acids. With 2 bases clipped from V and 4 bases from J, the junction kept 5 bases outside the gene matches.

The chain recombines TRBV2 with TRBJ1-5; perhaps TRBD1 as D (6 bases). The CDR3 runs 14 residues. V was clipped by 6 bases and J by 7 bases, with 16 bases between them. The germline gives CDR1 SNHLY, CDR2 FYNNEI. This CDR3 is CASRDTGSWQPQHF. DNA for the CDR3: TGTGCCAGCAGGGATACAGGGAGTTGGCAGCCCCAGCATTTT. Using reference TRBV2 and TRBJ1-5 for the parts outside the CDR3, the full variable domain is EPEVTQTPSHQVTQMGQEVILRCVPISNHLYFYWYRQILGQKVEFLVSFYNNEISEKSEIFDDQFSVERPDGSNFTLKIRSTKLEDSAMYFCASRDTGSWQPQHFGDGTRLSIL.